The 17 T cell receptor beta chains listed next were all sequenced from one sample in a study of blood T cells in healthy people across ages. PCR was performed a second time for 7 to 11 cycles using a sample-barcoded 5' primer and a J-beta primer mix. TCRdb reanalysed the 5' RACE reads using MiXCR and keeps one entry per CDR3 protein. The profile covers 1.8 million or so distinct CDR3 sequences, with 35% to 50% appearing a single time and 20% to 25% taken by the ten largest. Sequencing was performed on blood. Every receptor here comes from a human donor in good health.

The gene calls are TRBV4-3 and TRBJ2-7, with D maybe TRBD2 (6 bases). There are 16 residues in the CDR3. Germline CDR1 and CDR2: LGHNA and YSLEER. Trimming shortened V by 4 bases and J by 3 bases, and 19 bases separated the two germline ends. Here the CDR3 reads CASSLESGTSGYEQYF. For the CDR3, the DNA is TGCGCCAGCAGCCTAGAATCCGGGACTTCCGGCTACGAGCAGTACTTC.

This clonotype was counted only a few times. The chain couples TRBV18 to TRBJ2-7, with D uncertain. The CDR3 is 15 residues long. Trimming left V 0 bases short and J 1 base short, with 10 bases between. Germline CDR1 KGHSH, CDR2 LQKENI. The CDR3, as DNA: TGTGCCAGCTCACCACCGAATACTCGGTCCTACGAGCAGTACTTC. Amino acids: CASSPPNTRSYEQYF. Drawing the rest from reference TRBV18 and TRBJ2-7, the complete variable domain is NAGVMQNPRHLVRRRGQEARLRCSPMKGHSHVYWYRQLPEEGLKFMVYLQKENIIDESGMPKERFSAEFPKEGPSILRIQQVVRGDSAAYFCASSPPNTRSYEQYFGPGTRLTVT.

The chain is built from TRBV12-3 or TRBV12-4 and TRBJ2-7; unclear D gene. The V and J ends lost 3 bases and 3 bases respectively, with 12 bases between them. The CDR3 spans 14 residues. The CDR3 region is CASSLVPTGYEQYF. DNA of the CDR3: TGTGCCAGCAGTTTGGTTCCTACGGGCTACGAGCAGTACTTC.

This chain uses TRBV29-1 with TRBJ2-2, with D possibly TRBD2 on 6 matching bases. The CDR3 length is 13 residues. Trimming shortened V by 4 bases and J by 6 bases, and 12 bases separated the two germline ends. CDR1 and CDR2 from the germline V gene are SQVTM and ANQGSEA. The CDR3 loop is CSVGLAEAGELFF. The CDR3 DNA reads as TGCAGCGTTGGTTTAGCGGAGGCCGGGGAGCTGTTTTTT.

The CDR3, as DNA: TGTGCCAGCTGGGACCGAGGAGCACATCAGCCCCAGCATTTT. It encodes CASWDRGAHQPQHF. V is TRBV28 and J is TRBJ1-5, with a tentative D call TRBD1 (5 bases). The germline V gene has CDR1 MDHEN and CDR2 SYDVKM. The CDR3 consists of 14 residues. Trimming shortened V by 8 bases and J by 5 bases, and 16 bases separated the two germline ends.

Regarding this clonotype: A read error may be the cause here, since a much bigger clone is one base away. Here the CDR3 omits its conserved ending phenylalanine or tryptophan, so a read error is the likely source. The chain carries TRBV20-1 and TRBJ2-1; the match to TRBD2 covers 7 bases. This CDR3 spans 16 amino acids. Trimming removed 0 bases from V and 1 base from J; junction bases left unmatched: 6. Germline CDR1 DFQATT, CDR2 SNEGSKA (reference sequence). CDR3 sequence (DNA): TGCAGTGCTAGAGATCCAGCGGGGCTTTCCTACAATGAGCAGTTCCTC. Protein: CSARDPAGLSYNEQFL.

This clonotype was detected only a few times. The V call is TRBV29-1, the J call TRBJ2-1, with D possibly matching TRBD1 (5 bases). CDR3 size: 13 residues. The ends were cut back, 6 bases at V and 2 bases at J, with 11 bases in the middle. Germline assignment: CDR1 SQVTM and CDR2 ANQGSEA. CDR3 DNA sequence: TGCAGCGTGACAGAATCTACCTACAATGAGCAGTTCTTC. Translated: CSVTESTYNEQFF.

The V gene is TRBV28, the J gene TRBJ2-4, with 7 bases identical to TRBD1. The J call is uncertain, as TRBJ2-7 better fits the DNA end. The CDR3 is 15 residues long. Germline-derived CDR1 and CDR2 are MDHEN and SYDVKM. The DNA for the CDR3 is TGTGCCAGCAGTATCCTGACAGGGACGGTCTCCGAGCAGTACTTC. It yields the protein CASSILTGTVSEQYF.

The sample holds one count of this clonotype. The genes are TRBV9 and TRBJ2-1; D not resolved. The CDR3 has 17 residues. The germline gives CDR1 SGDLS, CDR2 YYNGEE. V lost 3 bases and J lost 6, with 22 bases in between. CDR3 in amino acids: CASSAMGSASRANEQFF. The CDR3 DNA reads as TGTGCCAGCAGCGCCATGGGATCAGCTAGTCGGGCCAATGAGCAGTTCTTC.

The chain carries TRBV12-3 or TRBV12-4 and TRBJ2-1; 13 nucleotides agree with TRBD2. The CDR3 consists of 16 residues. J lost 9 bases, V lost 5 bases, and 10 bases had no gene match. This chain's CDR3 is CASSPRLAGGLGEQFF. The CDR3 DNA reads TGTGCCAGCAGTCCCCGACTAGCGGGGGGCCTAGGTGAGCAGTTCTTC.

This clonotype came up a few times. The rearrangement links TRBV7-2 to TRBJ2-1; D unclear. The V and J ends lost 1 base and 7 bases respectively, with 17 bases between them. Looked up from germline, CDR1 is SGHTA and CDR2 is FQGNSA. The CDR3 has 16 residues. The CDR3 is CASSLGAGIALNEQFF. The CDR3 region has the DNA TGTGCCAGCAGCTTAGGTGCAGGAATTGCCCTGAATGAGCAGTTCTTC.

CDR3 amino acids: CSVPGQGLSYEQYF. CDR3 coding DNA: TGCAGTGTACCGGGACAGGGGTTATCGTACGAGCAGTACTTC. The V call is TRBV20-1, the J call TRBJ2-7; 10 bases are a match to TRBD1. The ends lost 7 bases at V and 4 bases at J; junction bases unmatched: 10. This CDR3 contains 14 residues. Germline values: CDR1 DFQATT, CDR2 SNEGSKA (reference sequence).

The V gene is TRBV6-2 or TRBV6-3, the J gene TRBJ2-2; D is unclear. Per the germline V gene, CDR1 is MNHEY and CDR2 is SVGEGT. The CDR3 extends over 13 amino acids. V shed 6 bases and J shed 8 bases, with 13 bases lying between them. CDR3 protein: CASSYPGTGELFF. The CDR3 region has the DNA TGTGCCAGCAGCTATCCGGGCACAGGGGAGCTGTTTTTT.

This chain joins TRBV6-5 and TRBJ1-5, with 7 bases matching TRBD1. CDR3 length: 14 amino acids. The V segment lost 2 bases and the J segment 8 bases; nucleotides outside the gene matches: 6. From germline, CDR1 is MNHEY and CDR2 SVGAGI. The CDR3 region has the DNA TGTGCCAGCAGTTACGGACAGGCGAGGGAGCCCCAGCATTTT. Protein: CASSYGQAREPQHF.

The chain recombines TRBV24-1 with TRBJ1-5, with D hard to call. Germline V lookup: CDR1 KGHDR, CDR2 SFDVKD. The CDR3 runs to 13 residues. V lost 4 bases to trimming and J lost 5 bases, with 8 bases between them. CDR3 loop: CATSERSDQPQHF. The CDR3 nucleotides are TGTGCCACCAGTGAGCGGTCAGATCAGCCCCAGCATTTT.

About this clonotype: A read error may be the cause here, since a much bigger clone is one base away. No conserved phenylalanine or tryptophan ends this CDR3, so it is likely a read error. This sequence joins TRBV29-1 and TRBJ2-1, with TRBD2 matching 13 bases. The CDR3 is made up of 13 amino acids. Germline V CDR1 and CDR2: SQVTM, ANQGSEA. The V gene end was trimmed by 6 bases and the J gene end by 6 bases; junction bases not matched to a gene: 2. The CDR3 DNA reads TGCAGCGTCAGGACTAGCGGGGGCAATGAGCAGTTCTGC. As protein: CSVRTSGGNEQFC.

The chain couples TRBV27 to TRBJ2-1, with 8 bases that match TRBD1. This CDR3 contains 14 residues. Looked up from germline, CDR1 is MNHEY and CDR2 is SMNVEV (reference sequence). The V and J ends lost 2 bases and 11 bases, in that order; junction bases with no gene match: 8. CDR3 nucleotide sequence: TGTGCCAGCAGTTTAACTGAGACAGGGGTTCAGCAGTTCTTC. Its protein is CASSLTETGVQQFF.